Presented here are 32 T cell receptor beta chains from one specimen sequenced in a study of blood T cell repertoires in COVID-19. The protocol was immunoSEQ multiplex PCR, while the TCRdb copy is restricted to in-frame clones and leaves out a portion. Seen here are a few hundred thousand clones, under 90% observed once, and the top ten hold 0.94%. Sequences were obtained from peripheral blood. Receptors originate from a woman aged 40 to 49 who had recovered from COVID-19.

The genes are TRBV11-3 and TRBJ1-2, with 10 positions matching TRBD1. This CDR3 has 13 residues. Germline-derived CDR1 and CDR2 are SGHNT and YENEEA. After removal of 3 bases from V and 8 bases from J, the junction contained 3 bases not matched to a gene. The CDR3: CASSLTGGRGYTF. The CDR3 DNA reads TGTGCCAGCAGCTTGACAGGGGGCAGGGGCTACACCTTC.

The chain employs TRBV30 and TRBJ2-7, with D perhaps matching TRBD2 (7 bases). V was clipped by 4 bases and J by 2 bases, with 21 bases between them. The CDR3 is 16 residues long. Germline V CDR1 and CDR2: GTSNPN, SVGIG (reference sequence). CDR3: CAWTLNWGGRPYEQYF. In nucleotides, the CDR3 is TGTGCCTGGACTTTAAATTGGGGGGGGCGCCCCTACGAGCAGTACTTC.

The CDR3 bases are TGCGCCAGCAGCTTGGGTCTTAGCGGCACAGATACGCAGTATTTT. Its protein is CASSLGLSGTDTQYF. The chain uses TRBV5-1 and TRBJ2-3; weak D call: TRBD2 (5 bases). Germline CDR1 is SGHRS and CDR2 is YFSETQ. This CDR3 comprises 15 residues. With 0 bases removed from V and 1 base from J, the gap between germline ends came to 9 bases.

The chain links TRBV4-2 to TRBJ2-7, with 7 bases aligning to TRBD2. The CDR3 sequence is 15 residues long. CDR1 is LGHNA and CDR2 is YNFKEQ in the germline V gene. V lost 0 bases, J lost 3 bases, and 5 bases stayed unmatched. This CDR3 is CASSQDMGLSYEQYF. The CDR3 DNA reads TGTGCCAGCAGCCAAGACATGGGACTAAGCTACGAGCAGTACTTC.

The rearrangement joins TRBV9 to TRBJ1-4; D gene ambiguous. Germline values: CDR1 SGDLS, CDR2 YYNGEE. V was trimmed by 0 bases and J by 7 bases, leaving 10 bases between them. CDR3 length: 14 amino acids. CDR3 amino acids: CASSVGPGGEKLFF. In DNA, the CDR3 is TGTGCCAGCAGCGTAGGCCCGGGAGGTGAAAAACTGTTTTTT.

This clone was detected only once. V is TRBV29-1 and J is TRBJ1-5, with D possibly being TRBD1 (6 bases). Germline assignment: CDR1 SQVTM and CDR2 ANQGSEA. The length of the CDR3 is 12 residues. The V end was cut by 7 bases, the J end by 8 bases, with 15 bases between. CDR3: CSENRECKPQHF. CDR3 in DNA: TGCAGCGAGAACAGGGAGTGTAAGCCCCAGCATTTT.

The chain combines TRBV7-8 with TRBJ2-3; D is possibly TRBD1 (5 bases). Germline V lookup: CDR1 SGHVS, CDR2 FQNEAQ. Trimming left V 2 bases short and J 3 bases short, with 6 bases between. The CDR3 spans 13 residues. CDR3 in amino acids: CASSLKGTDTQYF. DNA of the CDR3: TGTGCCAGCAGCTTAAAGGGGACAGATACGCAGTATTTT. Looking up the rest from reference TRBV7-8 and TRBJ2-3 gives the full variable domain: GAGVSQSPRYKVAKRGQDVALRCDPISGHVSLFWYQQALGQGPEFLTYFQNEAQLDKSGLPSDRFFAERPEGSVSTLKIQRTQQEDSAVYLCASSLKGTDTQYFGPGTRLTVL.

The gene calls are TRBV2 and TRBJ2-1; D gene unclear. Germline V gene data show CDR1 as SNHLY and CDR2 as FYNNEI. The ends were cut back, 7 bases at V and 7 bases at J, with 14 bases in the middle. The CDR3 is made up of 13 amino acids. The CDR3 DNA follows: TGTGCCAGCATGCTAGGAAGAATGAATGAGCAGTTCTTC. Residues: CASMLGRMNEQFF. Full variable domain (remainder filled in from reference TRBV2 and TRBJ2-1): EPEVTQTPSHQVTQMGQEVILRCVPISNHLYFYWYRQILGQKVEFLVSFYNNEISEKSEIFDDQFSVERPDGSNFTLKIRSTKLEDSAMYFCASMLGRMNEQFFGPGTRLTVL.

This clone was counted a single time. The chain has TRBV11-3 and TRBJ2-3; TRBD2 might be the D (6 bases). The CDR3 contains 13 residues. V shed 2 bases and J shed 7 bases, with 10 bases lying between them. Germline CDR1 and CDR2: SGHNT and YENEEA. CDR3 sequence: CASSLLATNTQYF. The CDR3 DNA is TGTGCCAGCAGCTTACTAGCGACCAATACGCAGTATTTT.

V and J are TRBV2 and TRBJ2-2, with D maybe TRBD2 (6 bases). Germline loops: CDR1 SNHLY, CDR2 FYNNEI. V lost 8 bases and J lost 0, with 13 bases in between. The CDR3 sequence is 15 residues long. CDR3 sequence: CASFSGLANTGELFF. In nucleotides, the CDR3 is TGTGCCAGCTTCAGCGGGCTCGCGAACACCGGGGAGCTGTTTTTT.

The CDR3 protein is CASSPPGGSSYEQYF. DNA of the CDR3: TGTGCCAGCTCACCACCGGGCGGGAGCTCCTACGAGCAGTACTTC. The chain combines TRBV18 with TRBJ2-7, with 7 bases matching TRBD2. The CDR3 sequence is 15 residues long. The junction had 2 bases not matched to a gene; V was cut back by 0 bases and J by 0 bases. Germline assignment: CDR1 KGHSH and CDR2 LQKENI. The full variable domain, with the rest looked up from reference TRBV18 and TRBJ2-7, is NAGVMQNPRHLVRRRGQEARLRCSPMKGHSHVYWYRQLPEEGLKFMVYLQKENIIDESGMPKERFSAEFPKEGPSILRIQQVVRGDSAAYFCASSPPGGSSYEQYFGPGTRLTVT.

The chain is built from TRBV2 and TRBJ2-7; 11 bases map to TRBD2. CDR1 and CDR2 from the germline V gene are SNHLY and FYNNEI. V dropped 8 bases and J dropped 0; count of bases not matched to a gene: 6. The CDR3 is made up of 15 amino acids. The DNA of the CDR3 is TGTGCCAGCTCGGGACTAGCGGAAAACTCCTACGAGCAGTACTTC. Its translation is CASSGLAENSYEQYF.

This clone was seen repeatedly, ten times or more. The DNA of the CDR3 is TGTGCCAGCAAAAGCGGGACCAACACCGGGGAGCTGTTTTTT. This translates into CASKSGTNTGELFF. The genes are TRBV6-5 and TRBJ2-2, with 7 bases aligning to TRBD2. The germline V gene encodes CDR1 MNHEY and CDR2 SVGAGI. This CDR3 has 14 amino acids. Trimming took 7 bases from V and 2 from J; bases not matched to a gene: 4.

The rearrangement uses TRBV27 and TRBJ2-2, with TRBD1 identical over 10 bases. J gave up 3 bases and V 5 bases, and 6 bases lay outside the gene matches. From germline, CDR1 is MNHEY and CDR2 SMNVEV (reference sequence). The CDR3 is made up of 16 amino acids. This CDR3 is CASSAPGTGDTGELFF. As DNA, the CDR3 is TGTGCCAGCAGTGCTCCCGGGACAGGGGACACCGGGGAGCTGTTTTTT.

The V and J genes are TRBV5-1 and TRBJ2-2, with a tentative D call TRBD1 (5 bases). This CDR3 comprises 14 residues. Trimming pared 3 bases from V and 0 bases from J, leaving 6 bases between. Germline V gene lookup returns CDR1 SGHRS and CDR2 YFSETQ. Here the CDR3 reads CASSSDTNTGELFF. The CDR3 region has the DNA TGCGCCAGCAGCTCGGACACGAACACCGGGGAGCTGTTTTTT.

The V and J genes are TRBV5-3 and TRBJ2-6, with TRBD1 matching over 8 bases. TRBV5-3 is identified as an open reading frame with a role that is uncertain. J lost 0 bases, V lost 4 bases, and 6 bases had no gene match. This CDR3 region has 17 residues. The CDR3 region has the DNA TGTGCCAGAAGCCGGGACAGGTCCTCCTCTGGGGCCAACGTCCTGACTTTC. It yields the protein CARSRDRSSSGANVLTF.

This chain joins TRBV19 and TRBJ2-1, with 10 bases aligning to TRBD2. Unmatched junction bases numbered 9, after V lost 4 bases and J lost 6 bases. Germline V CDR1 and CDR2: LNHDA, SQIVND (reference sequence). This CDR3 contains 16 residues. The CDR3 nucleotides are TGTGCCAGTAGTACCGCAGCTAGCGGGAGACGCAATGAGCAGTTCTTC. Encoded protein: CASSTAASGRRNEQFF.

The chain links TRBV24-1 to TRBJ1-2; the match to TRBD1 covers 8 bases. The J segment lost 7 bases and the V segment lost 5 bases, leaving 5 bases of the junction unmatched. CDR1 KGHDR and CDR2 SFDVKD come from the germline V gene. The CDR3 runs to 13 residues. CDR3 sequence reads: CATSADRGSGYTF. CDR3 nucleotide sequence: TGTGCCACCAGTGCCGACAGGGGTAGTGGCTACACCTTC.

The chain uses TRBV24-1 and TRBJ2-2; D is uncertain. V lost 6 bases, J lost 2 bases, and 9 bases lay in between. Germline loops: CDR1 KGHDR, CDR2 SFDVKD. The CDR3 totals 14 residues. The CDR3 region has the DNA TGTGCCACCAGTATCGGTATAAACACCGGGGAGCTGTTTTTT. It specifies CATSIGINTGELFF.

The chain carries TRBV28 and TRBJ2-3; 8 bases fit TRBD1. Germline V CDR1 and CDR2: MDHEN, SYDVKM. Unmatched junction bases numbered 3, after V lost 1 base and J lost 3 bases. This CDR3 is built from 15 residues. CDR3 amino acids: CASSLYQGATDTQYF. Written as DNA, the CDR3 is TGTGCCAGCAGTTTATACCAGGGGGCTACAGATACGCAGTATTTT. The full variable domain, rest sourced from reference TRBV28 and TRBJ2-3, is DVKVTQSSRYLVKRTGEKVFLECVQDMDHENMFWYRQDPGLGLRLIYFSYDVKMKEKGDIPEGYSVSREKKERFSLILESASTNQTSMYLCASSLYQGATDTQYFGPGTRLTVL.

In DNA, the CDR3 is TGTGCCAGCAGTTTAAAAGGGACAGGTTCTTACGAGCAGTACTTC. Translation: CASSLKGTGSYEQYF. The V and J genes are TRBV27 and TRBJ2-7; TRBD1 agrees at 8 bases. CDR1 MNHEY and CDR2 SMNVEV come from the germline V gene (reference sequence). This CDR3 has 15 amino acids. The V segment lost 2 bases and the J segment 4 bases; nucleotides outside the gene matches: 7.

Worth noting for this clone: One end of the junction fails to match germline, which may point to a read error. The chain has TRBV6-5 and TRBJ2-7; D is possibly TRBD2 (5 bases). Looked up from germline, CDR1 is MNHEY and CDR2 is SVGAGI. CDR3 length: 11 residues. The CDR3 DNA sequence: TGTGCCAGCGGTCGGACGGGAATGCTCGACTTC. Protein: CASGRTGMLDF.

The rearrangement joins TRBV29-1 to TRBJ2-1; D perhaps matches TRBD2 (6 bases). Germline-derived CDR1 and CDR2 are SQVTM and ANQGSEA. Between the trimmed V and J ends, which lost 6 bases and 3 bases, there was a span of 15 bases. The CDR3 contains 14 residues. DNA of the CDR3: TGCAGCGTCCCGGCCGGGACTGTCTACAATGAGCAGTTCTTC. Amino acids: CSVPAGTVYNEQFF.

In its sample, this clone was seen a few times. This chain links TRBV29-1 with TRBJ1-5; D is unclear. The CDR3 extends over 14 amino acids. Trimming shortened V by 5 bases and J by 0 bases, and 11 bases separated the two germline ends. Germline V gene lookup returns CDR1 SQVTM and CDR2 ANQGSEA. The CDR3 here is CSVSVSDSNQPQHF. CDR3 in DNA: TGCAGCGTTTCGGTGAGTGATAGCAATCAGCCCCAGCATTTT.

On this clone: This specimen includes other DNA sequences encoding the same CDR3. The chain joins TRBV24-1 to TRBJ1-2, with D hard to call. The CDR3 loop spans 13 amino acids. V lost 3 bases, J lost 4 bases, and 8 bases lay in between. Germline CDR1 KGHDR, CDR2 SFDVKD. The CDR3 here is CATSDSGGYGYTF. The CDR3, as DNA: TGTGCCACCAGTGATAGCGGTGGCTATGGCTACACCTTC.

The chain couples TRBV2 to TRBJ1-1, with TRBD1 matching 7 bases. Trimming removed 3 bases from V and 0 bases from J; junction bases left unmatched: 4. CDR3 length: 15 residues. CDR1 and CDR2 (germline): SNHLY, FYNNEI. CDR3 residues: CASSEDRNMNTEAFF. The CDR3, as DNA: TGTGCCAGCAGTGAGGACAGGAATATGAACACTGAAGCTTTCTTT.

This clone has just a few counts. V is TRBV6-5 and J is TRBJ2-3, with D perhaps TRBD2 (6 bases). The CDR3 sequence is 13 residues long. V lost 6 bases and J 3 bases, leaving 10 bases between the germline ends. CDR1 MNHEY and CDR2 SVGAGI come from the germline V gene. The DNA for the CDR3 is TGTGCCAGCAGCCATGGGGGGACAGATACGCAGTATTTT. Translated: CASSHGGTDTQYF.

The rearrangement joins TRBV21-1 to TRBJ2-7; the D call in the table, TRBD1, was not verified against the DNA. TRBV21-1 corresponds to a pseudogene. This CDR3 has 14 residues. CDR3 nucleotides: TGTGCCAGCAGCCCGACAGGGGGATACTACGAGCAGTACTTC. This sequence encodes CASSPTGGYYEQYF.

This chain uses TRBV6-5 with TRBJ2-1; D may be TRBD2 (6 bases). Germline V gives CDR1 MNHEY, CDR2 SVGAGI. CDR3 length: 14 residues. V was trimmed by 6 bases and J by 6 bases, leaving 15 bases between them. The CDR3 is CASRALAEPNEQFF. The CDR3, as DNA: TGTGCCAGCAGGGCACTAGCAGAACCCAATGAGCAGTTCTTC.

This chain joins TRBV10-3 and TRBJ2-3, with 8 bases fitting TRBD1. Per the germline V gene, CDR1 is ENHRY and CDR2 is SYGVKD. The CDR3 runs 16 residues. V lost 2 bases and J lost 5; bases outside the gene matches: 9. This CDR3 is CAISEVTGGIEDTQYF. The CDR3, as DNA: TGTGCCATCAGTGAGGTTACAGGGGGGATTGAAGATACGCAGTATTTT.

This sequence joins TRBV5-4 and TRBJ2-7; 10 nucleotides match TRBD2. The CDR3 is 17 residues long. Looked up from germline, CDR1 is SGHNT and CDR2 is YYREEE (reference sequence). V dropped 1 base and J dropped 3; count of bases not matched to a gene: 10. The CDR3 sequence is CASSLKVVAGGFYEQYF. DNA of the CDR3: TGTGCCAGCAGCTTGAAGGTTGTAGCGGGAGGATTCTACGAGCAGTACTTC. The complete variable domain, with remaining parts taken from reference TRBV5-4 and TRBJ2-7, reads ETGVTQSPTHLIKTRGQQVTLRCSSQSGHNTVSWYQQALGQGPQFIFQYYREEENGRGNFPPRFSGLQFPNYSSELNVNALELDDSALYLCASSLKVVAGGFYEQYFGPGTRLTVT.

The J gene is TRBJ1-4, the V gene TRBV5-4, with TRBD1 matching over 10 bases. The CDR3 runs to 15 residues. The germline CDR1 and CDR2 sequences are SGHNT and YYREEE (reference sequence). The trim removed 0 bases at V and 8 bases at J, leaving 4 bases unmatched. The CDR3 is CASSLASGQGEKLFF. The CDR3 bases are TGTGCCAGCAGCTTGGCCTCGGGACAGGGGGAAAAACTGTTTTTT. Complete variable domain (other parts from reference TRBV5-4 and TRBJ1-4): ETGVTQSPTHLIKTRGQQVTLRCSSQSGHNTVSWYQQALGQGPQFIFQYYREEENGRGNFPPRFSGLQFPNYSSELNVNALELDDSALYLCASSLASGQGEKLFFGSGTQLSVL.